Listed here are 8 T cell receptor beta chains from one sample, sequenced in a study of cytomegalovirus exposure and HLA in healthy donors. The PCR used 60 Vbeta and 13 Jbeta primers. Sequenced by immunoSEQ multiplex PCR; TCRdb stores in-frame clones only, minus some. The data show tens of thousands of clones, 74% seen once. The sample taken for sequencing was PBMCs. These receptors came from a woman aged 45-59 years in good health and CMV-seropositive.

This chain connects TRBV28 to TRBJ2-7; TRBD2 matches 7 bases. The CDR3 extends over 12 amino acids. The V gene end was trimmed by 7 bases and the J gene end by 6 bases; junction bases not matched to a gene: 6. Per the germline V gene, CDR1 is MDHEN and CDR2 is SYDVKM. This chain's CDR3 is CASTRLAGEQYF. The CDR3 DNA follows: TGTGCCAGCACCCGACTAGCTGGCGAGCAGTACTTC.

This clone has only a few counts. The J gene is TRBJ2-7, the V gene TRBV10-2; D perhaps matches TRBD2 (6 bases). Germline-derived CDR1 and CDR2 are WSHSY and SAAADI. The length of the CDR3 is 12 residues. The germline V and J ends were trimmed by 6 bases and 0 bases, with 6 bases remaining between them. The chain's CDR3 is CASRDYSYEQYF. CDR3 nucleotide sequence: TGCGCCAGCAGGGACTACTCCTACGAGCAGTACTTC.

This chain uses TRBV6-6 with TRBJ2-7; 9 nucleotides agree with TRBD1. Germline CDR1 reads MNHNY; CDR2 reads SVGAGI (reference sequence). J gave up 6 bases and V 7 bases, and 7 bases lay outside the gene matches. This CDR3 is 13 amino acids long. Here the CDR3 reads CASNRDRVFEQYF. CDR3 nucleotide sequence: TGTGCCAGCAATAGGGACAGGGTTTTCGAGCAGTACTTC.

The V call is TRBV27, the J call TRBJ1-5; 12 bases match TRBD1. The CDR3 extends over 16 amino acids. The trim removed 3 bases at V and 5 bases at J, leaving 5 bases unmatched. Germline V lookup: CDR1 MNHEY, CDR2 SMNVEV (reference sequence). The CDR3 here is CASSFSGQGAHQPQHF. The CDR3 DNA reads TGTGCCAGCAGTTTTTCGGGACAGGGGGCCCATCAGCCCCAGCATTTT.

The CDR3 coding sequence is TGTGCCTGGAGACTTCGGACAGGCTCCGAGCAGTACTTC. Encoded protein: CAWRLRTGSEQYF. This chain uses TRBV30 with TRBJ2-7, with TRBD1 matching over 7 bases. CDR1 GTSNPN and CDR2 SVGIG come from the germline V gene (reference sequence). V gave up 3 bases and J gave up 6 bases; unmatched junction bases: 8. CDR3 length: 13 residues.

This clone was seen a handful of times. CDR3 DNA sequence: TGTGCCAGCAGCACCCGGACTAGCGGGAGGGCTGAGCAGTTCTTC. This gives the protein CASSTRTSGRAEQFF. The rearrangement uses TRBV7-9 and TRBJ2-1; the match to TRBD2 covers 15 bases. After removal of 5 bases from V and 9 bases from J, the junction contained 5 bases not matched to a gene. CDR1 is SEHNR and CDR2 is FQNEAQ in the germline V gene (reference sequence). This CDR3 comprises 15 residues.

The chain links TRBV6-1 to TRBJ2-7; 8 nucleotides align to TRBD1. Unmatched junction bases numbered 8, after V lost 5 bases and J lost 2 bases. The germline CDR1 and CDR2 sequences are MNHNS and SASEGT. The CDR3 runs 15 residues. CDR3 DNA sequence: TGTGCCAGCAGTAAGACCGGGACAGGCACCTACGAGCAGTACTTC. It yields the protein CASSKTGTGTYEQYF.

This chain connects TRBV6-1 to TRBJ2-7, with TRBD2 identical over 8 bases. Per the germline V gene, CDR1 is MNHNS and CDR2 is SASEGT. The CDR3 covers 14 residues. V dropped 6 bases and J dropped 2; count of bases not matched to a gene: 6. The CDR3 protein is CASSTNSGTYEQYF. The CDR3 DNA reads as TGTGCCAGCAGCACAAATAGCGGGACCTACGAGCAGTACTTC.